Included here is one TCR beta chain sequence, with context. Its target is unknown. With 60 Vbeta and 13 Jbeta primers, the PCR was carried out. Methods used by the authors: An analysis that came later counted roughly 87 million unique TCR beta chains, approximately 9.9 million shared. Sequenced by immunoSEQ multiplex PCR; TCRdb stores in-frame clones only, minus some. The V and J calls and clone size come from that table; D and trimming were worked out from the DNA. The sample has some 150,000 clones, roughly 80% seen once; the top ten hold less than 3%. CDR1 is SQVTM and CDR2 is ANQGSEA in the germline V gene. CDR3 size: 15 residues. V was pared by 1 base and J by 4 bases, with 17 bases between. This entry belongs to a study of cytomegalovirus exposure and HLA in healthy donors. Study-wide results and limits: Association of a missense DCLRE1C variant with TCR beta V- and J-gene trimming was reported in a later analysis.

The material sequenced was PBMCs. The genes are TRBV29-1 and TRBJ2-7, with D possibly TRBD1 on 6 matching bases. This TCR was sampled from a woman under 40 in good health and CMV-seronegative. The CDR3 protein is CSVEGARGRDYEQYF. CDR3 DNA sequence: TGCAGCGTTGAAGGAGCCAGGGGCAGGGATTACGAGCAGTACTTC.